Presented here are 14 T cell receptor beta chains from one specimen sequenced in a study of post-analysis software for immune sequencing data. The library was made from cDNA and included unique molecular identifiers. Using its own MiXCR run on the PCR reads, TCRdb lists one record per CDR3 protein. The data hold hundreds of thousands of distinct CDR3 sequences, with roughly three fifths observed a single time. Study results and limitations: Comparison of patients with controls showed five or six TRBV segments more frequent in patients, TRBV5-6, TRBV5-1 and TRBV20-1 among them.

These receptors have no known antigen. Specimen: blood. Receptors originate from a girl aged 2-10 years with multiple sclerosis.

This clonotype was observed a few times. The J gene is TRBJ2-7, the V gene TRBV6-2 or TRBV6-3; 8 bases are a match to TRBD2. The J call is doubtful: the DNA matches TRBJ2-5 better. Germline CDR1 reads MNHEY; CDR2 reads SVGEGT. This CDR3 is built from 15 residues. CDR3 nucleotide sequence: TGTGCCAGCAGTCCCCCGGGGGGGCTGAGGGAGACCCAGTACTTC. It is translated as CASSPPGGLRETQYF.

This clonotype was counted only a few times. This rearrangement joins TRBV28 to TRBJ1-2; no clear D gene. V lost 5 bases to trimming and J lost 4 bases, with 11 bases between them. Germline CDR1 and CDR2: MDHEN and SYDVKM. The length of the CDR3 is 13 residues. CDR3 DNA: TGTGCCAGCAGTCCCAACGGGTTCTATGGCTACACCTTC. Translated, it gives CASSPNGFYGYTF.

The chain uses TRBV7-2 and TRBJ2-4; a possible D gene is TRBD1 (6 bases). This CDR3 contains 16 residues. Germline V gene data show CDR1 as SGHTA and CDR2 as FQGNSA. Trimming cost V 5 bases and J 0 bases, with 14 bases left between them. The CDR3 nucleotides read TGTGCCAGCAGCCTAGGACAGACACTAGCCAAAAACATTCAGTACTTC. The encoded protein is CASSLGQTLAKNIQYF.

J is TRBJ2-1 and V is TRBV4-1; D gene ambiguous. CDR1 is MGHRA and CDR2 is YSYEKL in the germline V gene. The CDR3 length is 16 residues. V shed 1 base and J shed 6 bases, with 16 bases lying between them. CDR3 in DNA: TGCGCCAGCAGCCAAGGTGCAAAACAGTCGGGCAATGAGCAGTTCTTC. The encoded protein is CASSQGAKQSGNEQFF.

Only a few counts were recorded for this clonotype. The chain recombines TRBV5-1 with TRBJ1-2; no clear D. This CDR3 contains 13 residues. CDR1 is SGHRS, CDR2 YFSETQ, per germline. Trimming left V 4 bases short and J 3 bases short, with 10 bases between. As DNA, the CDR3 is TGCGCCAGCAGCGCTTCGGACTACTATGGCTACACCTTC. It encodes CASSASDYYGYTF.

In its sample, this clonotype was seen a few times. This chain uses TRBV12-3 or TRBV12-4 with TRBJ1-4; TRBD1 aligns across 9 bases. V was clipped by 2 bases and J by 7 bases; unmatched bases: 2. The CDR3 is 14 amino acids. Here the CDR3 reads CASSLWGQGEKLFF. The CDR3 region has the DNA TGTGCCAGCAGTTTATGGGGACAGGGTGAAAAACTGTTTTTT.

The chain joins TRBV12-3 or TRBV12-4 to TRBJ2-7; 8 bases fit TRBD1. Losses at the gene ends were 5 bases for V and 3 bases for J; bases not matched to a gene: 9. The CDR3 is made up of 15 amino acids. The DNA of the CDR3 is TGTGCCAGCAGTCTGACAGACAGGGGAATCTACGAGCAGTACTTC. This codes for CASSLTDRGIYEQYF.

About this clonotype itself: The junction differs from germline at one of its ends, possibly a read error. This rearrangement joins TRBV20-1 to TRBJ2-7; TRBD2 is a possible D gene (5 bases). CDR1 and CDR2 from the germline V gene are DFQATT and SNEGSKA (reference sequence). CDR3 size: 15 residues. The CDR3 sequence is CSTRPLAGQRYEQYF. In DNA, the CDR3 is TGCAGTACTAGACCCCTTGCGGGCCAGAGATACGAGCAGTACTTC.

The chain joins TRBV25-1 to TRBJ2-5; D may be TRBD2 (7 bases). The germline gives CDR1 MGHDK, CDR2 SYGVNS. The CDR3 is 14 residues long. The germline V and J ends were trimmed by 5 bases and 5 bases, with 15 bases remaining between them. This CDR3 is CASSRGGPQETQYF. The CDR3 DNA reads as TGTGCCAGCAGTAGGGGGGGCCCACAGGAGACCCAGTACTTC.

V is TRBV10-3 and J is TRBJ2-1, with TRBD2 matching 8 bases. After removal of 4 bases from V and 9 bases from J, the junction contained 5 bases not matched to a gene. Germline loops: CDR1 ENHRY, CDR2 SYGVKD. The length of the CDR3 is 13 residues. CDR3 protein: CAISAPRGAEQFF. The CDR3, as DNA: TGTGCCATCAGTGCTCCGCGGGGGGCTGAGCAGTTCTTC.

The rearrangement joins TRBV29-1 to TRBJ2-3; 7 nucleotides match TRBD1. This CDR3 has 13 residues. Germline CDR1 SQVTM, CDR2 ANQGSEA. J was trimmed by 2 bases and V by 7 bases; bases with no gene match: 6. In nucleotides, the CDR3 is TGCAGCGCCTCGACAGGGAACACAGATACGCAGTATTTT. Its translation is CSASTGNTDTQYF.

This clonotype was observed a few times. The chain has TRBV24-1 and TRBJ2-1; D is perhaps TRBD1 (5 bases). V was pared by 8 bases and J by 5 bases, with 12 bases between. This CDR3 spans 13 amino acids. Germline V gives CDR1 KGHDR, CDR2 SFDVKD. CDR3 DNA: TGTGCCACCACGGCGACAGCGCACAATGAGCAGTTCTTC. It encodes CATTATAHNEQFF.

The V and J genes are TRBV11-2 and TRBJ2-1; 9 nucleotides match TRBD1. Germline V gene data show CDR1 as SGHAT and CDR2 as FQNNGV. The ends lost 4 bases at V and 5 bases at J; junction bases unmatched: 15. This CDR3 region has 18 residues. CDR3 sequence reads: CASSSINRGRMTHNEQFF. The CDR3 DNA is TGTGCCAGCAGCTCAATCAACAGGGGGCGAATGACACACAATGAGCAGTTCTTC.

In the case of this clonotype: At one end the junction does not follow the germline gene, possibly because of a read error. The chain has TRBV13 and TRBJ1-6, with D hard to call. This CDR3 is 12 amino acids long. Germline assignment: CDR1 PRHDT and CDR2 FYEKMQ (reference sequence). The CDR3 bases are TGTGTCAGCAGCTTAGGAGATTCACCCCTCCACTTT. Translating gives CVSSLGDSPLHF.